This T cell receptor beta chain emerged from a study of T cells in Graves' hyperthyroidism and ophthalmopathy. The CDR3 sequence is 12 residues long. Germline CDR1 is GTSNPN and CDR2 is SVGIG (reference sequence). V was cut by 2 bases and J by 6 bases, with 8 bases left in between. Stable Graves' hyperthyroidism denoted no ophthalmopathy progression over 18 months. Diagnosis rested on symptoms, serum thyroxine and TRAb, thyroid ultrasound, and orbital computed tomography. From RNA transcripts, TCR beta CDR3 regions were amplified. A first-round RT-PCR of the TCR CDR3 used the HTBI primer set. MiXCR, run by TCRdb on the multiplex PCR reads, gives a single entry per CDR3 protein. The sample carries some 700,000 distinct CDR3 sequences, approximately 15% recorded once.

This sequence joins TRBV30 and TRBJ2-1; D unresolved. The sample comprised blood. The receptor was isolated from a man aged 50-60 years with Graves' hyperthyroidism. The CDR3 region is CAWSRDVNEQFF. DNA of the CDR3: TGTGCCTGGAGTCGAGACGTCAATGAGCAGTTCTTC. Variable domain in full (rest from reference TRBV30 and TRBJ2-1): SQTIHQWPATLVQPVGSPLSLECTVEGTSNPNLYWYRQAAGRGLQLLFYSVGIGQISSEVPQNLSASRPQDRQFILSSKKLLLSDSGFYLCAWSRDVNEQFFGPGTRLTVL.